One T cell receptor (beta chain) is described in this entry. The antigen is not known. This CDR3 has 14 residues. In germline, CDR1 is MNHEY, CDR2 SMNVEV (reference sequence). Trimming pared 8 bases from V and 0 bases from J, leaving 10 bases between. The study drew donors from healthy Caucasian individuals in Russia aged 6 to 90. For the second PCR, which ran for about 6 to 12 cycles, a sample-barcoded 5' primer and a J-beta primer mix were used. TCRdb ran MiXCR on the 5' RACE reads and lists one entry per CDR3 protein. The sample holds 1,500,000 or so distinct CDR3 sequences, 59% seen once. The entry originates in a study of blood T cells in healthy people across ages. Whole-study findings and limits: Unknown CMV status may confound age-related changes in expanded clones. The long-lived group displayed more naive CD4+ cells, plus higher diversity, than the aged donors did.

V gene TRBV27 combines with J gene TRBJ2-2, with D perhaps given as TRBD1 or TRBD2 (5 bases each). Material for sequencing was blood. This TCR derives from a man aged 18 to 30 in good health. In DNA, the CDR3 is TGTGCCAGCCGGGGACGGACGAACACCGGGGAGCTGTTTTTT. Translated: CASRGRTNTGELFF.